One sample yielded the 17 T cell receptor beta chains listed below, sequenced in a study of cytomegalovirus exposure and HLA in healthy donors (dated by TCRdb to 2016 to 2017). Libraries were constructed by the immunoSEQ multiplex PCR assay. For the multiplex PCR, a mixture combining 60 forward primers for TCR Vbeta segments and 13 reverse primers for TCR Jbeta segments was used. TCRdb mirrors the immuneACCESS table, restricted to in-frame sequences. Some clones are absent from its copies; in checked studies, under half trace to an unresolved V gene, and the reason for the others is unknown. Counted in this sample were some 51,000 clones; approximately 71% of them appeared once. Together, the top ten hold 30% to 35% of the sample. The sequenced sample was PBMCs. Receptors were obtained from a man between 35 and 55 years old in good health and CMV-seropositive.

This clone has a handful of counts. This rearrangement joins TRBV5-1 to TRBJ1-4; D is undetermined. The germline V gene encodes CDR1 SGHRS and CDR2 YFSETQ. The V and J ends lost 1 base and 6 bases respectively, with 10 bases between them. The CDR3 contains 14 residues. The DNA of the CDR3 is TGCGCCAGCAGCTTGTCGGGGATGGATGAAAAACTGTTTTTT. Residues: CASSLSGMDEKLFF.

The V and J genes are TRBV6-5 and TRBJ2-7; 11 bases match TRBD2. V lost 5 bases and J lost 4; bases outside the gene matches: 7. In germline, CDR1 is MNHEY, CDR2 SVGAGI. This CDR3 comprises 15 residues. This CDR3 is CASSTQLAGEYEQYF. The CDR3 DNA follows: TGTGCCAGCAGTACCCAACTAGCGGGGGAATACGAGCAGTACTTC.

This chain uses TRBV28 with TRBJ1-5; no definite D call. V shed 4 bases and J shed 2 bases, with 3 bases lying between them. Germline CDR1 and CDR2: MDHEN and SYDVKM. The CDR3 runs to 12 residues. The CDR3 spells CASSSGNQPQHF. In DNA form, the CDR3 reads TGTGCCAGCAGTTCAGGCAATCAGCCCCAGCATTTT.

J is TRBJ1-6 and V is TRBV4-2; D possibly corresponds to TRBD1 (6 bases). Trimming took off 0 bases at V and 8 bases at J, with 11 bases between the two ends. The germline gives CDR1 LGHNA, CDR2 YNFKEQ. The CDR3 has 15 amino acids. The chain's CDR3 is CASSQDTTGDSPLHF. The CDR3 bases are TGTGCCAGCAGCCAAGATACGACAGGAGATTCACCCCTCCACTTT.

This clone has a handful of counts. The chain is built from TRBV6-1 and TRBJ2-7; D is uncertain. V lost 4 bases to trimming and J lost 6 bases, with 10 bases between them. Germline CDR1 is MNHNS and CDR2 is SASEGT. The CDR3 has 12 amino acids. CDR3 DNA: TGTGCCAGCAGTGCCGTGAATAGCGAGCAGTACTTC. This encodes CASSAVNSEQYF.

This clone appeared a single time. The chain uses TRBV6-5 and TRBJ1-1; TRBD1 matches at 9 bases. Per germline, CDR1 MNHEY and CDR2 SVGAGI. V was pared by 6 bases and J by 5 bases, with 4 bases of the junction left unmatched. This CDR3 has 13 amino acids. Here the CDR3 DNA reads TGTGCCAGCAGAAGGACAGGGGTGACTGAAGCTTTCTTT. Translating it yields CASRRTGVTEAFF.

The rearrangement links TRBV5-1 to TRBJ2-7, with 9 bases identical to TRBD1. J gave up 5 bases and V 4 bases, and 7 bases lay outside the gene matches. CDR1 and CDR2 from the germline V gene are SGHRS and YFSETQ. The CDR3 contains 14 residues. This CDR3 reads CASSARQGENEQYF. The CDR3 bases are TGCGCCAGCAGCGCTAGACAGGGGGAGAACGAGCAGTACTTC.

V is TRBV11-2 and J is TRBJ2-1; 10 nucleotides agree with TRBD2. This CDR3 is 15 amino acids long. Losses at the gene ends were 8 bases for V and 9 bases for J; bases not matched to a gene: 13. The germline CDR1 and CDR2 sequences are SGHAT and FQNNGV. CDR3 nucleotide sequence: TGTGCCAGCGGCCTAGCGGGGGTACCTGGGGGTGAGCAGTTCTTC. Translation: CASGLAGVPGGEQFF.

The chain has TRBV5-1 and TRBJ2-5, with 7 bases identical to TRBD2. V lost 2 bases to trimming and J lost 5 bases; unmatched junction nucleotides: 12. The germline V gene encodes CDR1 SGHRS and CDR2 YFSETQ. The CDR3 covers 16 residues. The CDR3 sequence is CASSFTGAGDWETQYF. CDR3 nucleotides: TGCGCCAGCAGCTTCACTGGGGCGGGGGATTGGGAGACCCAGTACTTC.

The chain links TRBV4-2 to TRBJ2-5; 9 bases map to TRBD2. The CDR3 sequence is 16 residues long. The J segment lost 5 bases and the V segment lost 6 bases, leaving 13 bases of the junction unmatched. Germline-derived CDR1 and CDR2 are LGHNA and YNFKEQ. The CDR3, as DNA: TGTGCCAGCAGTCTGCCCGGGGCGGGGGGGCAGGAGACCCAGTACTTC. Its translation is CASSLPGAGGQETQYF.

In the case of this clone: At one end, the junction sequence differs from germline, possibly due to a read error. The chain recombines TRBV7-7 with TRBJ2-7, with D maybe TRBD2 (5 bases). The CDR3 runs to 13 residues. CDR1 SSHAT and CDR2 FNYEAQ come from the germline V gene (reference sequence). CDR3 bases: TGTGCTAGCAGCTCCCTTCCGGGGTACGAGCAGTACTTC. Translation gives CASSSLPGYEQYF.

DNA for the CDR3: TGTGCCAGCAGCCTCGGACAGGGGCATGAAAAACTGTTTTTT. Amino acids: CASSLGQGHEKLFF. The chain joins TRBV11-2 to TRBJ1-4; 9 bases agree with TRBD1. The ends lost 5 bases at V and 6 bases at J; junction bases unmatched: 4. CDR3 length: 14 amino acids. Germline values: CDR1 SGHAT, CDR2 FQNNGV. Drawing the rest from reference TRBV11-2 and TRBJ1-4, the complete variable domain is EAGVAQSPRYKIIEKRQSVAFWCNPISGHATLYWYQQILGQGPKLLIQFQNNGVVDDSQLPKDRFSAERLKGVDSTLKIQPAKLEDSAVYLCASSLGQGHEKLFFGSGTQLSVL.

This chain uses TRBV5-4 with TRBJ2-3; 7 bases align to TRBD1. The CDR3 extends over 17 amino acids. V was pared by 4 bases and J by 2 bases, with 13 bases of the junction left unmatched. Germline V gives CDR1 SGHNT, CDR2 YYREEE (reference sequence). The CDR3 is CASSRVGVGGNTDTQYF. In nucleotides, the CDR3 is TGTGCCAGCAGCCGGGTCGGGGTAGGGGGCAACACAGATACGCAGTATTTT.

The J gene is TRBJ2-2, the V gene TRBV5-1; 11 bases agree with TRBD2. This CDR3 spans 16 amino acids. J gave up 7 bases and V 1 base, and 6 bases lay outside the gene matches. Germline CDR1 reads SGHRS; CDR2 reads YFSETQ. CDR3 protein: CASSLSSGGADGELFF. CDR3 sequence (DNA): TGCGCCAGCAGCTTGAGTAGCGGGGGGGCAGACGGGGAGCTGTTTTTT.

The CDR3 protein is CAWSAPPTSYNEQFF. CDR3 DNA sequence: TGTGCCTGGAGTGCCCCTCCCACTAGCTACAATGAGCAGTTCTTC. The rearrangement joins TRBV30 to TRBJ2-1; D perhaps matches TRBD2 (5 bases). The CDR3 has 15 residues. The germline V and J ends were trimmed by 1 base and 3 bases, with 13 bases remaining between them. CDR1 and CDR2 from the germline V gene are GTSNPN and SVGIG (reference sequence).

The chain joins TRBV7-3 to TRBJ1-1, with D perhaps matching TRBD1 (5 bases). CDR1 and CDR2 (germline): SGHTA, FQGTGA. The CDR3 extends over 16 amino acids. Trimming pared 5 bases from V and 1 base from J, leaving 17 bases between. The CDR3 reads CASSLQGGRRNTEAFF. The CDR3, as DNA: TGTGCCAGCAGCCTCCAGGGTGGAAGGCGGAACACTGAAGCTTTCTTT.

This chain links TRBV7-8 with TRBJ2-3; 7 bases map to TRBD2. Germline CDR1 SGHVS, CDR2 FQNEAQ. Trimming took 2 bases from V and 0 from J; bases not matched to a gene: 5. The CDR3 sequence is 16 residues long. The CDR3 sequence: CASSLLAAGSTDTQYF. The CDR3 DNA reads TGTGCCAGCAGCTTACTAGCGGCAGGTAGCACAGATACGCAGTATTTT.